Given below is one TCR beta chain in context. These data originate in a study of blood T cell repertoires in COVID-19. Study-wide context: Acute and convalescent COVID-19 samples came from the United States, Italy and Spain. Sample material is recorded as cDNA or gDNA derived from T cells, B-cell-depleted T cells, or PBMCs.

Profiled with immunoSEQ multiplex PCR; TCRdb holds only in-frame clones, not every one. Here the sample spans around 140,000 clones, roughly nine tenths being singletons. The V gene's germline CDR1 is SGHAT and CDR2 FQNNGV. The CDR3 is 14 residues long. V was pared by 5 bases and J by 4 bases, with 5 bases of the junction left unmatched. Material for sequencing was peripheral blood. The sequence came from a human donor in a cohort sampled during active COVID-19. The rearrangement links TRBV11-2 to TRBJ1-2; 9 positions agree with TRBD1. CDR3 in DNA: TGTGCCAGCAGCCTCGGGACAGGGAGCTATGGCTACACCTTC. As protein: CASSLGTGSYGYTF.